This TCR beta chain was profiled in a study of shared clonotypes between healthy human individuals. The donor population consisted of healthy HIV-negative adults with no recent acute infections or vaccinations. The study ran the assay at deep level. The material for each subset, its genomic DNA, was split evenly across several immunoSEQ plates. The table came from immunoSEQ multiplex PCR; TCRdb's copy has only in-frame clones and leaves some out. The sample lists fewer than 600,000 clones; roughly 79% were seen once. Germline V gene lookup returns CDR1 SGHNT and CDR2 YYREEE (reference sequence). The CDR3 length is 15 residues. Trimming cost V 4 bases and J 7 bases, with 19 bases left between them.

The chain is built from TRBV5-4 and TRBJ2-3; possible D gene TRBD2, 6 bases. Specimen: PBMCs. This sequence originates from a woman aged 40 to 50 in good health. Some clones in this sample may be carry-over from other donors' samples. The CDR3 DNA follows: TGTGCCAGCAGCCCTGCTCTGGTTAGCGGCCATACGCAGTATTTT. Translating it yields CASSPALVSGHTQYF.